The 2 T cell receptor beta chains below come from one sample, sequenced in a study of cytomegalovirus exposure and HLA in healthy donors. In the PCR, 60 Vbeta and 13 Jbeta primers were used. The method was immunoSEQ multiplex PCR; TCRdb's version includes in-frame clones alone and lacks a portion of them. The sample has about 98,000 clones, around 75% seen once; the top ten hold approximately 11%. Sequenced: PBMCs. These TCRs come from a man younger than 35 in good health and CMV-seropositive.

V gene TRBV5-1 combines with J gene TRBJ1-1; 8 bases fit TRBD1. The germline gives CDR1 SGHRS, CDR2 YFSETQ. The CDR3 covers 16 residues. J was trimmed by 1 base and V by 2 bases; bases with no gene match: 7. The CDR3 sequence: CASSFGQGARNTEAFF. CDR3 nucleotide sequence: TGCGCCAGCAGCTTCGGGCAGGGGGCTCGGAACACTGAAGCTTTCTTT.

The table lists this clone with a few counts. J is TRBJ2-2 and V is TRBV6-1; 8 bases align to TRBD2. V dropped 10 bases and J dropped 4; count of bases not matched to a gene: 11. The CDR3 runs to 15 residues. Germline lookup yields CDR1 MNHNS and CDR2 SASEGT. CDR3 residues: CATGRGGQGTGELFF. The CDR3 nucleotides read TGTGCCACCGGCCGGGGGGGGCAGGGCACCGGGGAGCTGTTTTTT.